The next 2 T cell receptor beta chains were all read from a single sample in a study of T cell repertoires in cytomegalovirus infection. Each CDR3 protein is one row after TCRdb ran MiXCR on the reads. The data show 550,000 to 850,000 distinct CDR3 sequences, 30% to 40% seen once. For these receptors, no antigen is known. The sample here was cultured PBMCs, taken from culture after CMV antigen stimulation. These receptors originate from a human donor in good health (CMV status not recorded). Some clones in this sample may be carry-over from other donors' samples.

This chain uses TRBV5-5 with TRBJ1-5; no firm D call. The germline CDR1 and CDR2 sequences are SGHKS and YYEKEE (reference sequence). CDR3 length equals 13 residues. V lost 0 bases and J 6 bases, leaving 7 bases between the germline ends. The CDR3 bases are TGTGCCAGCAGCTTGGGAGAGATTCAGCCCCAGCATTTT. Translated, it gives CASSLGEIQPQHF.

This clonotype was seen a handful of times. The J gene is TRBJ2-1, the V gene TRBV6-2 or TRBV6-3; 10 nucleotides align to TRBD2. CDR1 and CDR2 from the germline V gene are MNHEY and SVGEGT. This CDR3 has 16 residues. The junction had 8 bases not matched to a gene; V was cut back by 6 bases and J by 3 bases. This CDR3 is CASSQLAGRFYNEQFF. CDR3 nucleotide sequence: TGTGCCAGCAGCCAACTAGCGGGACGATTCTACAATGAGCAGTTCTTC.